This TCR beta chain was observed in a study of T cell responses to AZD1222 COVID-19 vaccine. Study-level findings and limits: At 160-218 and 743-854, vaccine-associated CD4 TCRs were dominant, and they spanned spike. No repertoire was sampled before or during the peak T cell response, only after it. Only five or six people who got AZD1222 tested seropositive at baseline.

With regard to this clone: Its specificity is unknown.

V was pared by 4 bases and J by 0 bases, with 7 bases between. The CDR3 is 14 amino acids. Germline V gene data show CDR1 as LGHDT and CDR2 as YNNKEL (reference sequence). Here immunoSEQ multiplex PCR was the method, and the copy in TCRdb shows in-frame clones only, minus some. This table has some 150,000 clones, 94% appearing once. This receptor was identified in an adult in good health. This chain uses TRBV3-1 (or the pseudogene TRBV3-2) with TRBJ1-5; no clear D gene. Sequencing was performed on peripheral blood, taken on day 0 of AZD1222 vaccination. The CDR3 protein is CASSPGYSNQPQHF. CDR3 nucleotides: TGTGCCAGCAGCCCCGGTTATAGCAATCAGCCCCAGCATTTT.